The 14 T cell receptor beta chains given below trace back to one sample, sequenced in a study of technical replicates of blood from a handful of donors. Here immunoSEQ multiplex PCR was the method, and the copy in TCRdb shows in-frame clones only, minus some. In the table there are approximately 76,000 clones, 65% to 90% of which are singletons. Sequencing was done on a sample of PBMCs. The source is a human donor in good health. Some clones in this sample may be carry-over from other donors' samples.

This chain links TRBV7-8 with TRBJ2-1, with TRBD1 matching over 7 bases. The CDR3 totals 16 residues. In germline, CDR1 is SGHVS, CDR2 FQNEAQ. With V trimmed by 4 bases and J by 8 bases, 14 bases remained unmatched. The CDR3 DNA is TGTGCCAGCAGCTCTAGACGACAGGGTTTCATCGATGAGCAGTTCTTC. Its translation: CASSSRRQGFIDEQFF.

There are a few counts of this clone. The genes are TRBV7-9 and TRBJ1-4; 7 nucleotides align to TRBD1. The CDR3 has 15 amino acids. With V trimmed by 1 base and J by 6 bases, 5 bases remained unmatched. Germline CDR1 is SEHNR and CDR2 is FQNEAQ (reference sequence). The CDR3 bases are TGTGCCAGCAGCTTAGGTGGGGGACAGCATGAAAAACTGTTTTTT. Protein product: CASSLGGGQHEKLFF. Based on the CDR3 plus reference TRBV7-9 and TRBJ1-4, the full variable domain is DTGVSQNPRHKITKRGQNVTFRCDPISEHNRLYWYRQTLGQGPEFLTYFQNEAQLEKSRLLSDRFSAERPKGSFSTLEIQRTEQGDSAMYLCASSLGGGQHEKLFFGSGTQLSVL.

The gene calls are TRBV6-5 and TRBJ1-1; no firm D call. The germline gives CDR1 MNHEY, CDR2 SVGAGI. This CDR3 region has 13 residues. Trimming removed 5 bases from V and 2 bases from J, with 9 bases in between. CDR3 region: CASSESGNTEAFF. The CDR3 DNA reads TGTGCCAGCAGTGAATCAGGAAACACTGAAGCTTTCTTT.

The chain employs TRBV2 and TRBJ1-5, with 9 bases lining up with TRBD1. The germline V gene has CDR1 SNHLY and CDR2 FYNNEI. This CDR3 is built from 15 residues. V gave up 4 bases and J gave up 7 bases; unmatched junction bases: 8. The CDR3 DNA reads as TGTGCCAGCAGTGCCGTGGGACAGGGCCTCCAGCCCCAGCATTTT. Translation gives CASSAVGQGLQPQHF.

The V call is TRBV5-1, the J call TRBJ1-1; 7 nucleotides agree with TRBD1. This CDR3 is built from 15 residues. J lost 4 bases, V lost 3 bases, and 9 bases had no gene match. Germline CDR1 and CDR2: SGHRS and YFSETQ. This CDR3 reads CASSSITGDSTEAFF. For the CDR3, the DNA is TGCGCCAGCAGCTCAATAACAGGGGATTCCACTGAAGCTTTCTTT.

The chain recombines TRBV5-1 with TRBJ2-7; a weak D match, TRBD2 (5 bases). There are 14 residues in the CDR3. Germline CDR1 reads SGHRS; CDR2 reads YFSETQ. Trimming left V 0 bases short and J 3 bases short, with 10 bases between. This CDR3 is CASSLGRTDYEQYF. The CDR3 DNA reads as TGCGCCAGCAGCTTGGGACGGACTGACTACGAGCAGTACTTC.

The chain has TRBV7-9 and TRBJ2-1; TRBD2 matches at 14 bases. This CDR3 region has 14 residues. Trimming removed 5 bases from V and 14 bases from J; junction bases left unmatched: 8. CDR1 and CDR2 (germline): SEHNR, FQNEAQ (reference sequence). In nucleotides, the CDR3 is TGTGCCAGCAGCCTCGGGACTAGCGGGGGTAGGGAGTTCTTC. Its protein is CASSLGTSGGREFF.

The chain combines TRBV5-1 with TRBJ2-5; 12 nucleotides align to TRBD2. CDR3 size: 16 residues. The V and J ends lost 4 bases and 3 bases, in that order; junction bases with no gene match: 7. Germline CDR1 SGHRS, CDR2 YFSETQ. The CDR3 DNA follows: TGCGCCAGCAGCCAATGGACTAGCGGGGATGAAGAGACCCAGTACTTC. Translation gives CASSQWTSGDEETQYF.

The table lists this clone with a count of one. This rearrangement joins TRBV7-2 to TRBJ1-2; 9 bases are a match to TRBD1. The CDR3 is 15 amino acids. CDR1 and CDR2 from the germline V gene are SGHTA and FQGNSA. V was clipped by 5 bases and J by 2 bases; unmatched bases: 6. The CDR3 sequence is CASSQRDRVNYGYTF. CDR3 DNA: TGTGCCAGCAGCCAGCGGGACAGGGTAAACTATGGCTACACCTTC.

This clone was counted between two and nine times. The CDR3 loop is CATAVAGDQETQYF. CDR3 nucleotides: TGTGCCACAGCGGTAGCGGGGGACCAAGAGACCCAGTACTTC. The V call is TRBV10-3, the J call TRBJ2-5; TRBD2 matches at 9 bases. Germline V gene data show CDR1 as ENHRY and CDR2 as SYGVKD. The ends lost 10 bases at V and 0 bases at J; junction bases unmatched: 6. This CDR3 contains 14 residues.

Of note for this clone: Other nucleotide sequences in the sample specify the same CDR3. The V call is TRBV7-2, the J call TRBJ2-3, with 8 bases matching TRBD1. Germline CDR1 and CDR2: SGHTA and FQGNSA. V was clipped by 5 bases and J by 3 bases; unmatched bases: 7. The CDR3 extends over 15 amino acids. The DNA for the CDR3 is TGTGCCAGCAGCCTCGGACAGGGCCGGACAGATACGCAGTATTTT. It specifies CASSLGQGRTDTQYF.

The chain couples TRBV2 to TRBJ2-7; possibly TRBD2 for D (5 bases). Per the germline V gene, CDR1 is SNHLY and CDR2 is FYNNEI. The CDR3 spans 14 residues. Trimming took off 5 bases at V and 4 bases at J, with 15 bases between the two ends. Here the CDR3 DNA reads TGTGCCAGCAGTTCAACCACTAGTAGTTACGAGCAGTACTTC. Encoded protein: CASSSTTSSYEQYF.

The chain couples TRBV4-3 to TRBJ2-3, with a possible D match to TRBD2 (6 bases). Trimming took 5 bases from V and 5 from J, leaving 17 bases between them. From germline, CDR1 is LGHNA and CDR2 YSLEER. CDR3 length equals 15 residues. The CDR3 loop is CASSRLAGKEDTQYF. The CDR3 DNA follows: TGCGCCAGCAGCAGGTTGGCGGGGAAGGAAGATACGCAGTATTTT.

This chain connects TRBV19 to TRBJ2-6, with 10 positions matching TRBD2. The CDR3 has 18 amino acids. From germline, CDR1 is LNHDA and CDR2 SQIVND (reference sequence). With V trimmed by 7 bases and J by 0 bases, 9 bases remained unmatched. The CDR3 protein is CASKSSSGSNSGANVLTF. CDR3 in DNA: TGTGCCAGTAAATCGTCTAGCGGGAGTAACTCTGGGGCCAACGTCCTGACTTTC.